A single TCR beta chain is shown here with its context. What it binds is not known. Per germline, CDR1 SGHRS and CDR2 YFSETQ. The CDR3 length is 15 residues. With 4 bases clipped from V and 6 bases from J, the junction kept 5 bases outside the gene matches. cDNA libraries for TCR beta contained unique molecular identifiers. MiXCR, applied by TCRdb to the PCR reads, yields one record per CDR3 protein. The table shows about 540,000 distinct CDR3 sequences, with about a third occurring only once. The sample is drawn from a study of post-analysis software for immune sequencing data. Turning to the study itself: As for disease course, relapsing-remitting, secondary progressive and progressive-relapsing multiple sclerosis were all included.

Overall study findings and caveats: There were a few TRBV segments more frequent in patients than controls, and TRBV5-6, TRBV5-1 and TRBV20-1 were among them. Significantly lower normalized Chao1 diversity was found in patients with multiple sclerosis relative to controls. Strong co-clustering by F measure was evident for samples that had been prepared in the same batch.

This TCR was recovered from a girl under 18 with multiple sclerosis. The chain has TRBV5-1 and TRBJ2-2, with 11 bases aligning to TRBD1. Sequenced sample: blood. The CDR3 loop reads CASSPRTGGPGELFF. CDR3 sequence (DNA): TGCGCCAGCAGCCCCCGGACAGGGGGCCCCGGGGAGCTGTTTTTT.